Below are 27 T cell receptor beta chains sequenced from a single sample in a study of molecular identifiers for immune sequencing clone quantification. TCRdb ran MiXCR on the PCR reads and lists one entry per CDR3 protein. The table includes over 550,000 distinct CDR3 sequences, about 25% detected once. What was sequenced was naive CD8+ T cells from blood, with Jurkat cell RNA spiked in. The subset: FACS-sorted CD8+CD4-CCR7+CD45RA+ naive T cells. The receptors come from a human donor in good health. Some libraries in this study had Jurkat cell RNA spiked in.

To note about this clonotype: Sequence at one end of the junction differs from germline and may be a read error. The gene calls are TRBV9 and TRBJ2-2; 8 bases align to TRBD2. The germline CDR1 and CDR2 sequences are SGDLS and YYNGEE. CDR3 size: 16 residues. As DNA, the CDR3 is TGTGCCAGCAGCCCCCCAACTAGCGGATACACCGGGGAGCTGTCTTTT. This codes for CASSPPTSGYTGELSF.

This clonotype was recorded at least ten times. This rearrangement joins TRBV2 to TRBJ2-1, with 12 bases aligning to TRBD2. CDR1 SNHLY and CDR2 FYNNEI come from the germline V gene. The length of the CDR3 is 15 residues. J gave up 4 bases and V 11 bases, and 9 bases lay outside the gene matches. CDR3 region: CALLLGTSGYNEQFF. For the CDR3, the DNA is TGTGCCCTACTCCTGGGGACTAGCGGGTACAATGAGCAGTTCTTC.

This clonotype was observed many times. The chain couples TRBV29-1 to TRBJ1-1; 7 bases line up with TRBD1. The CDR3 sequence is 13 residues long. V shed 6 bases, J shed 0 bases, and the junction held 4 bases outside the gene matches. The germline V gene has CDR1 SQVTM and CDR2 ANQGSEA. CDR3 DNA: TGCAGCGTCGCGACAGGGATGAACACTGAAGCTTTCTTT. The encoded protein is CSVATGMNTEAFF.

The chain recombines TRBV6-2 or TRBV6-3 with TRBJ2-4; D not resolved. Germline CDR1 MNHEY, CDR2 SVGEGT. The V and J ends lost 11 bases and 4 bases respectively, with 30 bases between them. The CDR3 runs 18 residues. The CDR3, as DNA: TGTGCCCGCCCCCGCCCCCCCCCCGAATTGGTATATAAAAACATTCAGTACTTC. This translates into CARPRPPPELVYKNIQYF.

For this clonotype: A much larger clone is a single base away; this may be a read error. The V and J genes are TRBV10-3 and TRBJ2-7, with TRBD2 matching 9 bases. Unmatched junction bases numbered 8, after V lost 11 bases and J lost 9 bases. In germline, CDR1 is ENHRY, CDR2 SYGVKD. The CDR3 has 11 residues. In nucleotides, the CDR3 is TGTGCCGTAGCTAGCGGGATAGGGCAGTACTTC. It encodes CAVASGIGQYF.

This clonotype has a handful of counts. This sequence joins TRBV11-2 and TRBJ2-7; D perhaps matches TRBD1 (5 bases). Germline CDR1 reads SGHAT; CDR2 reads FQNNGV. This CDR3 is 12 amino acids long. The V end lost 1 base, the J end lost 12 bases, and 13 bases lay between the germline ends. DNA for the CDR3: TGTGCCAGCAGCTTAGTAGGGGCAGATCCGTACTTC. It is translated as CASSLVGADPYF.

There are many counts of this clonotype. CDR3 sequence (DNA): TGCGCCAGCAGCTTCGACACCTCCTACGAGCAGTACTTC. Translated: CASSFDTSYEQYF. The gene calls are TRBV5-1 and TRBJ2-7, with D unresolved. CDR3 length: 13 residues. Trimming stripped 2 bases from V and 0 bases from J, with 6 bases between. CDR1 and CDR2 from the germline V gene are SGHRS and YFSETQ.

This clonotype was picked up a small number of times. The chain is built from TRBV6-5 and TRBJ2-7; D remains unclear. This CDR3 has 13 residues. Trimming left V 4 bases short and J 3 bases short, with 10 bases between. CDR1 and CDR2 (germline): MNHEY, SVGAGI. The CDR3: CASSSWRYYEQYF. The CDR3 coding sequence is TGTGCCAGCAGTTCTTGGAGATACTACGAGCAGTACTTC.

As for this clonotype: A much larger clone sits a single nucleotide away, making a read error possible. The V and J genes are TRBV9 and TRBJ2-2; possible D gene TRBD2, 5 bases. The CDR3 sequence is 11 residues long. Per the germline V gene, CDR1 is SGDLS and CDR2 is YYNGEE. CDR3 nucleotide sequence: TGTGCCAACAGCGGATCCGGGGAGCTGTTTTTT. Amino acids: CANSGSGELFF.

This clonotype was recorded a few times. The chain recombines TRBV27 with TRBJ2-3, with D unclear. Per germline, CDR1 MNHEY and CDR2 SMNVEV (reference sequence). The CDR3 has 16 amino acids. V was clipped by 4 bases and J by 0 bases, with 14 bases between them. As DNA, the CDR3 is TGTGCCAGCAGTTCAACTGATTCTCCTAGCACAGATACGCAGTATTTT. Translated: CASSSTDSPSTDTQYF.

The J gene is TRBJ2-3, the V gene TRBV4-3, with 12 bases that match TRBD2. V was clipped by 0 bases and J by 9 bases; unmatched bases: 7. The CDR3 has 16 residues. Germline lookup yields CDR1 LGHNA and CDR2 YSLEER. Here the CDR3 reads CASSQETLAGGQTQYF. The CDR3 DNA reads TGCGCCAGCAGCCAAGAGACGCTAGCGGGGGGGCAAACGCAGTATTTT.

Of note for this clonotype: The CDR3 does not end in the conserved phenylalanine or tryptophan, so this is likely a read error. The V call is TRBV4-3, the J call TRBJ1-1, with D possibly being TRBD1 (5 bases). This CDR3 comprises 15 residues. Between the trimmed V and J ends, which lost 3 bases and 4 bases, there was a span of 15 bases. Germline V gene data show CDR1 as LGHNA and CDR2 as YSLEER. In DNA, the CDR3 is TGCGCCAGCAGCCACCTCGGGGTGGGGGGCACTGAAGCTTTCGTT. As protein: CASSHLGVGGTEAFV.

This clonotype was detected only a few times. The rearrangement links TRBV12-3 or TRBV12-4 to TRBJ2-2; D is ambiguous. Trimming removed 5 bases from V and 2 bases from J, with 12 bases in between. This CDR3 is built from 15 residues. DNA for the CDR3: TGTGCCAGCAGTCCCTCCGGCAGAAACACCGGGGAGCTGTTTTTT. Its translation: CASSPSGRNTGELFF.

Details on this clonotype: A much larger clone differs by one base, so this may be a read error. The chain carries TRBV2 and TRBJ1-1, with a weak D call TRBD1 (6 bases). The CDR3 loop spans 13 amino acids. Germline loops: CDR1 SNHLY, CDR2 FYNNEI. The CDR3 is CASSGTVNTEALF. DNA of the CDR3: TGTGCCAGCAGTGGGACAGTGAACACTGAAGCTCTCTTT.

This clonotype was counted many times. The rearrangement links TRBV28 to TRBJ2-3; the D is unclear. V gave up 7 bases and J gave up 0 bases, with 11 bases separating them. CDR1 is MDHEN and CDR2 is SYDVKM in the germline V gene. This CDR3 comprises 14 residues. The CDR3 sequence is CASIETASTDTQYF. CDR3 sequence (DNA): TGTGCCAGCATTGAGACCGCTAGCACAGATACGCAGTATTTT.

J is TRBJ2-1 and V is TRBV30; D is possibly TRBD2 (7 bases). Germline-derived CDR1 and CDR2 are GTSNPN and SVGIG (reference sequence). This CDR3 has 14 residues. Trimming shortened V by 2 bases and J by 2 bases, and 10 bases separated the two germline ends. CDR3 region: CAWSRGAAYNEQFF. CDR3 nucleotides: TGTGCCTGGAGTCGGGGGGCCGCCTACAATGAGCAGTTCTTC.

The V call is TRBV18, the J call TRBJ2-7, with D perhaps TRBD2 (7 bases). Trimming took off 7 bases at V and 4 bases at J, with 14 bases between the two ends. Germline V lookup: CDR1 KGHSH, CDR2 LQKENI. This CDR3 is built from 13 residues. The CDR3 reads CASWGGRPYEQYF. For the CDR3, the DNA is TGTGCCAGCTGGGGGGGGCGACCGTACGAGCAGTACTTC. Filled out from reference TRBV18 and TRBJ2-7, the complete variable domain reads NAGVMQNPRHLVRRRGQEARLRCSPMKGHSHVYWYRQLPEEGLKFMVYLQKENIIDESGMPKERFSAEFPKEGPSILRIQQVVRGDSAAYFCASWGGRPYEQYFGPGTRLTVT.

The CDR3 loop is CASSEGLAEQFF. CDR3 coding DNA: TGTGCCAGCAGTGAAGGACTTGCTGAGCAGTTCTTC. The chain joins TRBV2 to TRBJ2-1; D gene unclear. Germline V gene lookup returns CDR1 SNHLY and CDR2 FYNNEI. Trimming shortened V by 1 base and J by 9 bases, and 7 bases separated the two germline ends. The CDR3 spans 12 residues. Drawing the rest from reference TRBV2 and TRBJ2-1, the complete variable domain is EPEVTQTPSHQVTQMGQEVILRCVPISNHLYFYWYRQILGQKVEFLVSFYNNEISEKSEIFDDQFSVERPDGSNFTLKIRSTKLEDSAMYFCASSEGLAEQFFGPGTRLTVL.

The chain links TRBV19 to TRBJ2-7, with D possibly matching TRBD1 (6 bases). From germline, CDR1 is LNHDA and CDR2 SQIVND (reference sequence). The V gene lost 3 bases and the J gene lost 2 bases, with 11 bases spanning the gap. This CDR3 contains 14 residues. Here the CDR3 reads CASSIDSGAYEQYF. For the CDR3, the DNA is TGTGCCAGTAGTATTGATTCAGGGGCCTACGAGCAGTACTTC.

The chain uses TRBV30 and TRBJ2-7, with a tentative D call TRBD1 (6 bases). The V and J ends lost 4 bases and 5 bases respectively, with 12 bases between them. The CDR3 loop spans 12 amino acids. Germline CDR1 GTSNPN, CDR2 SVGIG (reference sequence). The CDR3 reads CAWNQGWDEQYF. In nucleotides, the CDR3 is TGTGCCTGGAATCAGGGGTGGGACGAGCAGTACTTC.

This clonotype was seen many times. The rearrangement links TRBV4-2 to TRBJ2-3, with TRBD2 identical over 7 bases. The CDR3 spans 17 residues. Germline V CDR1 and CDR2: LGHNA, YNFKEQ. Trimming took 3 bases from V and 3 from J; bases not matched to a gene: 12. Written as DNA, the CDR3 is TGTGCCAGCAGCCAGATGGAAACCAGCGGGGTTACAGATACGCAGTATTTT. This translates into CASSQMETSGVTDTQYF.

This clonotype was observed many times. The chain combines TRBV2 with TRBJ2-7; the D gene is possibly TRBD2 (6 bases). Between the trimmed V and J ends, which lost 4 bases and 1 base, there was a span of 8 bases. This CDR3 has 13 residues. Germline V gene data show CDR1 as SNHLY and CDR2 as FYNNEI. CDR3 sequence reads: CASSGGGSYEQYF. The CDR3 DNA reads as TGTGCCAGCAGTGGTGGGGGGTCCTACGAGCAGTACTTC.

This clonotype appeared a few times. The chain recombines TRBV10-3 with TRBJ1-6; maybe TRBD1 (5 bases). Germline V gene sequence: CDR1 ENHRY, CDR2 SYGVKD. The CDR3 contains 14 residues. Trimming shortened V by 0 bases and J by 7 bases, and 7 bases separated the two germline ends. DNA for the CDR3: TGTGCCATCAGTGAGTCAGAGGGGAATTCACCCCTCCACTTT. Residues: CAISESEGNSPLHF.

This clonotype showed up many times. The chain carries TRBV24-1 and TRBJ2-2; 12 nucleotides agree with TRBD1. The CDR3 contains 16 residues. The V gene's germline CDR1 is KGHDR and CDR2 SFDVKD. Germline trimming cut 4 bases from V and 5 bases from J; bases unmatched to any gene: 4. The CDR3 DNA follows: TGTGCCACCAGTGAGGGGGACAGGGGGCATACCGGGGAGCTGTTTTTT. Translation gives CATSEGDRGHTGELFF.

About this clonotype: One base away lies a much larger clone, so this may be a sequencing read error. The conserved final phenylalanine or tryptophan is absent from the CDR3, which likely points to a read error. The chain combines TRBV7-6 with TRBJ2-2, with a weak D call TRBD1 (6 bases). The CDR3 is made up of 15 amino acids. The germline CDR1 and CDR2 sequences are SGHVS and FNYEAQ. Trimming pared 5 bases from V and 4 bases from J, leaving 14 bases between. The CDR3 DNA reads as TGTGCCAGCAGCGTGAACACAGGGCCCACCGGGGAGCTGTTTTAT. Encoded protein: CASSVNTGPTGELFY.

This clonotype was seen a few times. The rearrangement uses TRBV10-3 and TRBJ1-1; possibly TRBD1 for D (5 bases). Germline loops: CDR1 ENHRY, CDR2 SYGVKD. This CDR3 comprises 12 residues. V gave up 7 bases and J gave up 7 bases, with 13 bases separating them. CDR3 in amino acids: CAITTGLSEAFF. The CDR3 DNA reads TGTGCCATCACCACAGGTCTTAGTGAAGCTTTCTTT.

The chain joins TRBV19 to TRBJ1-4; D is uncertain. The length of the CDR3 is 15 residues. Germline CDR1 LNHDA, CDR2 SQIVND (reference sequence). The V end lost 2 bases, the J end lost 4 bases, and 11 bases lay between the germline ends. CDR3 sequence: CASSISSRSNEKLFF. CDR3 nucleotide sequence: TGTGCCAGTAGTATATCAAGTCGGAGTAATGAAAAACTGTTTTTT.